What follows is one T cell receptor (beta chain) and its context. What it recognizes is unknown. This sample is drawn from a study of CXCR3-negative and CXCR3-positive naive CD8 T cells. Germline CDR1 and CDR2: MDHEN and SYDVKM. CDR3 length: 14 residues. Preparation of TRB cDNA libraries relied on 5' RACE carrying UMI labels. TCRdb re-called the 5' RACE reads; one entry per CDR3 protein, DNA not given. Its table records 60,000 to 65,000 distinct CDR3 sequences. General study points: Because surface CD5 did not distinguish the naive subsets, TCR strength was inferred from TRB CDR3 properties. Similar TRBV-TRBJ gene usage was seen in naive CXCR3-negative and CXCR3-positive cells, but not in memory cells. CXCR3-positive naive cells had TRB CDR3s that were more hydrophobic than CXCR3-negative naive cells had.

Sorting yielded triplicates of more than 250,000 cells for each CD8+ T cell subset. Naive cells were sorted as CD45RO-, CCR7+, CD27+ and CD95-. The receptor was isolated from a human donor in good health. Some clones in this sample may be carry-over from other donors' samples. Sequences were obtained from naive CXCR3+ CD8+ T cells from blood. Subset of the sample: CD45RO-CCR7+CD27+CD95- naive CD8+ T cells expressing CXCR3 (TNR3+). The V gene is TRBV28, the J gene TRBJ2-5; TCRdb selects TRBD1, and the lack of DNA leaves this call unchecked. Here the CDR3 reads CASDRGRLEETQYF. Full variable domain (missing parts from reference TRBV28 and TRBJ2-5): DVKVTQSSRYLVKRTGEKVFLECVQDMDHENMFWYRQDPGLGLRLIYFSYDVKMKEKGDIPEGYSVSREKKERFSLILESASTNQTSMYLCASDRGRLEETQYFGPGTRLLVL.